These 22 T cell receptor beta chains came from one sample sequenced in a study of cytomegalovirus exposure and HLA in healthy donors. Produced via immunoSEQ multiplex PCR; TCRdb's table is partial and in-frame only. Here the sample spans about 65,000 clones, 90% to 95% being singletons. Input material: PBMCs. Every receptor here comes from a young man in good health and CMV-seropositive.

The chain uses TRBV12-5 and TRBJ1-2; D possibly corresponds to TRBD1 (6 bases). Germline V gene lookup returns CDR1 LGHNT and CDR2 FRNRAP. The CDR3 is 18 residues long. Trimming stripped 0 bases from V and 5 bases from J, with 22 bases between. The chain's CDR3 is CASGLVLSMSGQIYGYTF. DNA for the CDR3: TGTGCTAGTGGTTTGGTATTAAGTATGTCAGGACAGATTTATGGCTACACCTTC. Full variable domain (outside the CDR3, taken from reference TRBV12-5 and TRBJ1-2): DARVTQTPRHKVTEMGQEVTMRCQPILGHNTVFWYRQTMMQGLELLAYFRNRAPLDDSGMPKDRFSAEMPDATLATLKIQPSEPRDSAVYFCASGLVLSMSGQIYGYTFGSGTRLTVV.

A single count supports this clone. The V gene is TRBV2, the J gene TRBJ1-5; perhaps TRBD1 as D (5 bases). Trimming pared 6 bases from V and 5 bases from J, leaving 11 bases between. Per germline, CDR1 SNHLY and CDR2 FYNNEI. The CDR3 sequence is 13 residues long. CDR3 sequence reads: CASSKGLDQPQHF. CDR3 coding DNA: TGTGCCAGCAGCAAGGGGTTAGATCAGCCCCAGCATTTT.

The CDR3 nucleotides are TGTGCCAGCAGCGCGGCGGGGAGAGATCGGCATGAGCAGTTCTTC. Protein product: CASSAAGRDRHEQFF. V usage is TRBV28 and J usage is TRBJ2-1, with a tentative D call TRBD2 (6 bases). Germline V gene data show CDR1 as MDHEN and CDR2 as SYDVKM. CDR3 size: 15 residues. With 6 bases removed from V and 8 bases from J, the gap between germline ends came to 20 bases.

The rearrangement links TRBV10-3 to TRBJ2-2; 8 nucleotides line up with TRBD2. V was clipped by 4 bases and J by 0 bases; unmatched bases: 4. The CDR3 is made up of 16 amino acids. Germline CDR1 ENHRY, CDR2 SYGVKD. The CDR3 reads CAISADGGANTGELFF. CDR3 sequence (DNA): TGTGCCATCAGTGCGGACGGGGGGGCGAACACCGGGGAGCTGTTTTTT.

This clone was found a few times. The V call is TRBV2, the J call TRBJ2-7; 7 bases are a match to TRBD2. The CDR3 is 13 amino acids. Germline CDR1 reads SNHLY; CDR2 reads FYNNEI. V gave up 6 bases and J gave up 3 bases; unmatched junction bases: 5. The CDR3 nucleotides are TGTGCCAGCAGCCTCCTAGCGGTCTACGAGCAGTACTTC. This translates into CASSLLAVYEQYF.

The V and J genes are TRBV6-5 and TRBJ2-1, with TRBD2 matching over 14 bases. CDR3 length: 15 residues. CDR1 is MNHEY and CDR2 is SVGAGI in the germline V gene. The ends lost 7 bases at V and 12 bases at J; junction bases unmatched: 11. The CDR3 loop is CASTPSWGTSGGQFF. The DNA of the CDR3 is TGTGCCAGCACACCGTCCTGGGGGACTAGCGGGGGGCAGTTCTTC.

The CDR3 sequence is CASSPLATTDTQYF. The CDR3 DNA sequence: TGTGCCAGCAGTCCCCTAGCGACCACAGATACGCAGTATTTT. The chain joins TRBV6-5 to TRBJ2-3; tentative D call: TRBD2 (6 bases). The germline V gene has CDR1 MNHEY and CDR2 SVGAGI. This CDR3 comprises 14 residues. V lost 5 bases and J 2 bases, leaving 11 bases between the germline ends.

The chain has TRBV7-9 and TRBJ2-1; TRBD2 agrees at 11 bases. Trimming cost V 2 bases and J 0 bases; bases outside gene matches: 9. This CDR3 region has 19 residues. CDR1 is SEHNR and CDR2 is FQNEAQ in the germline V gene (reference sequence). As DNA, the CDR3 is TGTGCCAGCAGCTTACGGGCTAGCGGGGGGTTTAGCTCCTACAATGAGCAGTTCTTC. Translation: CASSLRASGGFSSYNEQFF.

The chain carries TRBV6-6 and TRBJ2-7, with D possibly TRBD1 on 6 matching bases. This CDR3 contains 14 residues. Germline lookup yields CDR1 MNHNY and CDR2 SVGAGI (reference sequence). The germline V and J ends were trimmed by 7 bases and 6 bases, with 19 bases remaining between them. In DNA, the CDR3 is TGTGCCAGCACCAGCCCTGAAGAAGGGGGCGAGCAGTACTTC. Amino acids: CASTSPEEGGEQYF.

This clone was recorded once. This sequence joins TRBV11-3 and TRBJ1-1, with D perhaps TRBD1 (6 bases). Germline-derived CDR1 and CDR2 are SGHNT and YENEEA. CDR3 length: 14 residues. Trimming took off 5 bases at V and 0 bases at J, with 10 bases between the two ends. CDR3 DNA sequence: TGTGCCAGCAGCCTCACAGGGATGAACACTGAAGCTTTCTTT. This sequence encodes CASSLTGMNTEAFF.

In DNA form, the CDR3 reads TGTGCCAGCAGCTTATTGTACGGGACCCAGTACTTC. Its translation: CASSLLYGTQYF. The chain employs TRBV7-9 and TRBJ2-5; unclear D gene. Looked up from germline, CDR1 is SEHNR and CDR2 is FQNEAQ (reference sequence). Between the trimmed V and J ends, which lost 2 bases and 7 bases, there was a span of 8 bases. The CDR3 covers 12 residues.

The chain is built from TRBV11-2 and TRBJ2-4; TRBD1 agrees at 8 bases. CDR3 length equals 16 residues. Germline V gene sequence: CDR1 SGHAT, CDR2 FQNNGV. Trimming at V came to 3 bases and at J to 2 bases, leaving 6 bases not matched to a gene. The CDR3 bases are TGTGCCAGCAGCTTGGACAGGGCGGGAACCAAAAACATTCAGTACTTC. It codes for CASSLDRAGTKNIQYF.

The chain has TRBV7-2 and TRBJ2-3, with TRBD2 as a possible D gene (6 bases). The CDR3 has 14 residues. Germline lookup yields CDR1 SGHTA and CDR2 FQGNSA. The V end lost 2 bases, the J end lost 6 bases, and 12 bases lay between the germline ends. The CDR3 nucleotides are TGTGCCAGCAGCTTAACTAGCTTGATGGATACGCAGTATTTT. Its protein is CASSLTSLMDTQYF.

The chain employs TRBV6-1 and TRBJ2-2; 9 bases match TRBD2. This CDR3 has 14 amino acids. The V gene's germline CDR1 is MNHNS and CDR2 SASEGT. V trimming: 8 bases; J trimming: 4 bases; junction bases outside the gene matches: 5. CDR3: CASQIAGATGELFF. Written as DNA, the CDR3 is TGTGCCAGCCAGATAGCGGGAGCCACCGGGGAGCTGTTTTTT.

The rearrangement uses TRBV29-1 and TRBJ2-2, with D possibly matching TRBD2 (6 bases). There are 11 residues in the CDR3. V was trimmed by 5 bases and J by 7 bases, leaving 8 bases between them. Germline V gene data show CDR1 as SQVTM and CDR2 as ANQGSEA. CDR3 DNA: TGCAGCGTTTATAGCGGCGGGGAGCTGTTTTTT. This sequence encodes CSVYSGGELFF.

The V call is TRBV15, the J call TRBJ2-5, with 9 bases aligning to TRBD2. The CDR3 has 16 amino acids. Germline-derived CDR1 and CDR2 are LNHNV and YYDKDF (reference sequence). The V gene end was trimmed by 1 base and the J gene end by 5 bases; junction bases not matched to a gene: 8. CDR3 nucleotide sequence: TGTGCCACCAGCAGAGGGATAGAAGCGGGAGGCGAGACCCAGTACTTC. This sequence encodes CATSRGIEAGGETQYF. The whole variable domain, filled in from reference TRBV15 and TRBJ2-5, reads DAMVIQNPRYQVTQFGKPVTLSCSQTLNHNVMYWYQQKSSQAPKLLFHYYDKDFNNEADTPDNFQSRRPNTSFCFLDIRSPGLGDTAMYLCATSRGIEAGGETQYFGPGTRLLVL.

The CDR3 loop is CASSSGVGTQFF. The DNA of the CDR3 is TGTGCCAGCAGCTCCGGCGTGGGGACTCAGTTCTTC. V is TRBV7-8 and J is TRBJ2-1, with D possibly matching TRBD2 (6 bases). This CDR3 is 12 amino acids long. Trimming cost V 4 bases and J 13 bases, with 14 bases left between them. Germline assignment: CDR1 SGHVS and CDR2 FQNEAQ.

The rearrangement joins TRBV27 to TRBJ1-2; tentatively, D is TRBD1 (6 bases). Germline-derived CDR1 and CDR2 are MNHEY and SMNVEV (reference sequence). The V end lost 6 bases, the J end lost 8 bases, and 10 bases lay between the germline ends. The CDR3 runs 11 residues. The CDR3 nucleotides read TGTGCCAGCAGGCAAGGGGGAGGCTACACCTTC. Translating it yields CASRQGGGYTF.

This chain links TRBV19 with TRBJ2-7, with 10 positions matching TRBD1. This CDR3 has 14 residues. Germline CDR1 and CDR2: LNHDA and SQIVND (reference sequence). The V and J ends lost 3 bases and 2 bases, in that order; junction bases with no gene match: 1. The CDR3 spells CASSIGTGAYEQYF. In DNA, the CDR3 is TGTGCCAGTAGTATTGGGACAGGGGCCTACGAGCAGTACTTC.

The chain is built from TRBV6-5 and TRBJ1-2; 7 bases match TRBD1. With V trimmed by 0 bases and J by 4 bases, 5 bases remained unmatched. The CDR3 is 15 amino acids. The V gene's germline CDR1 is MNHEY and CDR2 SVGAGI. CDR3 sequence reads: CASSYSGAGGYGYTF. For the CDR3, the DNA is TGTGCCAGCAGTTACTCGGGGGCAGGGGGCTATGGCTACACCTTC.

The V call is TRBV5-1, the J call TRBJ2-2, with 7 bases identical to TRBD2. The CDR3 runs to 15 residues. V lost 0 bases and J lost 2; bases outside the gene matches: 1. CDR1 is SGHRS and CDR2 is YFSETQ in the germline V gene. CDR3 residues: CASSLEGLNTGELFF. The DNA for the CDR3 is TGCGCCAGCAGCTTGGAGGGACTAAACACCGGGGAGCTGTTTTTT.

This clone was detected only a few times. V and J are TRBV11-3 and TRBJ1-1, with D tentatively TRBD1 (5 bases). V was shortened by 2 bases and J by 5 bases, with 12 bases between the two germline ends. The CDR3 has 14 amino acids. Germline V CDR1 and CDR2: SGHNT, YENEEA. The CDR3 DNA follows: TGTGCCAGCAGCTTATCTGGGGCGACGACTGAAGCTTTCTTT. This codes for CASSLSGATTEAFF.